This TCR beta chain is from a study of control samples from healthy donors and cancer patients. The repertoire was sequenced with immunoSEQ multiplex PCR; TCRdb's copy has only in-frame clones and lacks some. The data hold approximately 120,000 clones, with roughly 90% observed a single time. Germline V gene sequence: CDR1 MDHEN, CDR2 SYDVKM. Deletions cut 10 bases from V and 1 base from J, with 10 bases between. There are 12 residues in the CDR3. V gene TRBV28 combines with J gene TRBJ1-1; D ambiguous. This sequence originates from a man younger than 35 in good health. The specimen was blood. The CDR3 DNA reads TGTGCCACCAGCTCGAAGAACACTGAAGCTTTCTTT. Amino acids: CATSSKNTEAFF.